Listed below are T cell receptor beta chains from one sample, sequenced in a study of glioma-infiltrating T cells. TCRdb re-called the multiplex PCR reads through MiXCR, storing one row per CDR3 protein. The repertoire has fewer than 90,000 distinct CDR3 sequences, around a quarter of them found once; the top ten carry about 6.6%. The specimen sequenced was glioma tissue, nonneoplastic brain tissue, or PBMCs (not recorded which). The receptors originated from a human donor with low-grade glioma or glioblastoma, undergoing nonglioma brain surgery, or in good health (not recorded which). Each CDR3 is given without its conserved first and last residue.

length	V	J	CDR3
12	TRBV10-3	TRBJ2-7	AIRKDSSSYEQY
11	TRBV3-1	TRBJ1-3	ASSQDGRNTIY
15	TRBV5-5	TRBJ2-3	ASSLRITTIPTDTQY
13	TRBV6-2/TRBV6-3	TRBJ2-7	AAGEGLAGSLEQY
12	TRBV19	TRBJ2-1	ASSAGQDYNEQF
11	TRBV12-3/TRBV12-4	TRBJ2-1	ASSLSGSRLQF
14	TRBV7-9	TRBJ2-3	ASSLVAGGGTDTQY
13	TRBV2	TRBJ1-2	ASTRTGQGSYGYT
13	TRBV5-1	TRBJ1-3	ASSLAGSSGNTIY
9	TRBV2	TRBJ2-3	ASTSSDTQY
13	TRBV20-1	TRBJ2-1	SAPSRGRTHNEQF
10	TRBV12-3/TRBV12-4	TRBJ2-1	ASSIRGSEEF
13	TRBV20-1	TRBJ2-3	SARDAGASTDTQY
11	TRBV27	TRBJ2-7	ADSFDTPNEQY
15	TRBV6-1	TRBJ1-5	ASTAPKGTVVDQPQH
11	TRBV18	TRBJ1-1	ASSPRANTEAF
14	TRBV20-1	TRBJ1-3	SARDYSLSSGNTIY
12	TRBV6-1	TRBJ1-1	AGSSQQIHTEAF
12	TRBV15	TRBJ2-7	ATSRNPGGDEQY
10	TRBV7-2	TRBJ1-5	ASSFFNQPQH
12	TRBV14	TRBJ2-6	ASSPFPGANVLT
12	TRBV3-1	TRBJ2-7	ASSQYTESYEQY
11	TRBV5-4	TRBJ1-2	ASSLDRSLGYT
10	TRBV2	TRBJ1-1	ASRPDDTEAF
12	TRBV12-2	TRBJ2-7	ASRLDRRSYEQY
10	TRBV4-1	TRBJ2-1	ASSQLNARQF
13	TRBV20-1	TRBJ2-3	SARPGASGTDTQY
11	TRBV7-9	TRBJ1-6	ASSEDRVSPLH
15	TRBV5-1	TRBJ2-7	ASSLLAGQVGSYEQY
12	TRBV4-2	TRBJ1-2	ASNQPGQGPGYT
14	TRBV20-1	TRBJ1-5	SALNQQGAGNQPQH
13	TRBV3-1	TRBJ1-2	ASSQGQRSNYGYT
11	TRBV20-1	TRBJ1-2	SAPGQEPYGYT
15	TRBV11-1	TRBJ2-6	ARQTGTGGSGANVLT
9	TRBV20-1	TRBJ2-7	SASGSYEQY
15	TRBV20-1	TRBJ2-7	SATTSGRSGSTYEQY
12	TRBV7-9	TRBJ1-2	ASSATGLNYGYT
10	TRBV12-3/TRBV12-4	TRBJ2-2	ASRHITEELF